This TCR beta chain is from a study of blood T cell repertoires in COVID-19. Study details: Collection of acute and convalescent COVID-19 samples took place in the United States, Italy and Spain. Nucleic acid was either cDNA or gDNA, and it came from T cells, B-cell-depleted T cells, or PBMCs.

Seattle-derived patients entered the study during active infection and were followed longitudinally. The CDR3 contains 14 residues. The V end lost 1 base, the J end lost 8 bases, and 14 bases lay between the germline ends. Germline loops: CDR1 LNHDA, CDR2 SQIVND (reference sequence). Original analysis: Counts of nucleated cells, estimated from reference gene primer amplification, were obtained. Only in-frame clones appear in the TCRdb table, and some are missing; sequencing was by immunoSEQ multiplex PCR. The DNA gave D and trimming, while V, J and clone size come from that table. This table holds a few hundred thousand clones, 90% found once.

The V gene is TRBV19, the J gene TRBJ1-2; the D is unclear. This TCR derives from a woman aged 60 to 75 with COVID-19, enrolled during active disease. The source material was peripheral blood. CDR3 in amino acids: CASSIGGSGGGYTF. Here the CDR3 DNA reads TGTGCCAGTAGTATAGGAGGATCCGGAGGAGGCTACACCTTC.